These T cell receptor beta chains were read from a single sample in a study of T-cell reconstitution after alpha-beta-depleted transplantation in children. One entry per CDR3 protein results from TCRdb running MiXCR on the PCR reads. Among approximately 500,000 distinct CDR3 sequences listed, 27% were seen once. This specimen consisted of PBMCs, obtained before TCRalphabeta/CD19-depleted stem cell transplant. These receptors came from a boy less than two years old with Wiskott-Aldrich syndrome, due to receive a stem cell transplant. Both conserved end residues are part of each CDR3. Each record gives: V gene, J gene, D gene, clone size, CDR3 DNA, CDR3 protein. A D gene is named only where the DNA matches it firmly. Clone size is not always given. Where it is, it says once, few, many or a class for expanded clones.

v_gene: TRBV24-1; j_gene: TRBJ2-7; d_gene: NA; abundance: NA; CDR3nt: TGTGCCACCAGTGACGGAACGGGACGGTCCCAGTACGAGCAGTACTTC; CDR3aa: CATSDGTGRSQYEQYF
v_gene: TRBV25-1; j_gene: TRBJ1-2; d_gene: NA; abundance: few; CDR3nt: TGTGCCAGCGAGGAGAAGTATGGCTACACCTTC; CDR3aa: CASEEKYGYTF
v_gene: TRBV5-5; j_gene: TRBJ1-4; d_gene: NA; abundance: NA; CDR3nt: TGTGCCAGCAGCACCAGACAGCATGAAAAACTGTTTTTT; CDR3aa: CASSTRQHEKLFF
v_gene: TRBV12-3/TRBV12-4; j_gene: TRBJ2-5; d_gene: NA; abundance: NA; CDR3nt: TGTGCCAGCAGTTTAAAGGACCAAGAGACCCAGTACTTC; CDR3aa: CASSLKDQETQYF
v_gene: TRBV10-3; j_gene: TRBJ2-3; d_gene: TRBD2; abundance: NA; CDR3nt: TGTGCCATCAGTGGGACTAGCGGCACAGATACGCAGTATTTT; CDR3aa: CAISGTSGTDTQYF
v_gene: TRBV5-1; j_gene: TRBJ1-2; d_gene: NA; abundance: NA; CDR3nt: TGCGCCAGCAGCTTGACAGATAATTCGGGCTACACCTTC; CDR3aa: CASSLTDNSGYTF
v_gene: TRBV5-1; j_gene: TRBJ2-4; d_gene: TRBD1; abundance: few; CDR3nt: TGCGCCAGCAGCTTGGAGGGGACAGACAAAAACATTCAGTACTTC; CDR3aa: CASSLEGTDKNIQYF
v_gene: TRBV20-1; j_gene: TRBJ1-6; d_gene: NA; abundance: NA; CDR3nt: TGCAGTGCTTACCATCCAGGATATTCACCCCTCCACTTT; CDR3aa: CSAYHPGYSPLHF
v_gene: TRBV20-1; j_gene: TRBJ2-5; d_gene: TRBD2; abundance: NA; CDR3nt: TGCAGTGCTAGCTCTCTAGCGGGAGCAGTAGAGACCCAGTACTTC; CDR3aa: CSASSLAGAVETQYF
v_gene: TRBV20-1; j_gene: TRBJ1-2; d_gene: NA; abundance: NA; CDR3nt: TGCAGTGCTAGACCACAGGGCATGGGTGGCTACACCTTC; CDR3aa: CSARPQGMGGYTF
v_gene: TRBV5-1; j_gene: TRBJ2-1; d_gene: TRBD2; abundance: few; CDR3nt: TGCGCCAGCAGCAGGGGACTAGCGGAAGACAATGAGCAGTTCTTC; CDR3aa: CASSRGLAEDNEQFF
v_gene: TRBV5-1; j_gene: TRBJ2-7; d_gene: NA; abundance: few; CDR3nt: TGCGCCAGCAGCGCCGTTGGGGTCGGGGACGAGCAGTACTTC; CDR3aa: CASSAVGVGDEQYF
v_gene: TRBV24-1; j_gene: TRBJ2-3; d_gene: TRBD2; abundance: NA; CDR3nt: TGTGCCACCAGTGATTCCGGACTAGCGGGGCTCACAGATACGCAGTATTTT; CDR3aa: CATSDSGLAGLTDTQYF
v_gene: TRBV11-2; j_gene: TRBJ1-6; d_gene: NA; abundance: few; CDR3nt: TGTGCCAGCAGCTACGCAGGGTTCGCCTATAATTCACCCCTCCACTTT; CDR3aa: CASSYAGFAYNSPLHF
v_gene: TRBV30; j_gene: TRBJ1-6; d_gene: NA; abundance: few; CDR3nt: TGTGCCTGGAACCCGAGGGTACGATCACCCCTCCACTTT; CDR3aa: CAWNPRVRSPLHF
v_gene: TRBV5-1; j_gene: TRBJ2-7; d_gene: NA; abundance: few; CDR3nt: TGCGCCAGCGCACCGGAATCCTACGAGCAGTACTTC; CDR3aa: CASAPESYEQYF
v_gene: TRBV30; j_gene: TRBJ1-5; d_gene: NA; abundance: NA; CDR3nt: TGTGCCTGGGCATCCTCGGGGCAGCCCCAGCATTTT; CDR3aa: CAWASSGQPQHF